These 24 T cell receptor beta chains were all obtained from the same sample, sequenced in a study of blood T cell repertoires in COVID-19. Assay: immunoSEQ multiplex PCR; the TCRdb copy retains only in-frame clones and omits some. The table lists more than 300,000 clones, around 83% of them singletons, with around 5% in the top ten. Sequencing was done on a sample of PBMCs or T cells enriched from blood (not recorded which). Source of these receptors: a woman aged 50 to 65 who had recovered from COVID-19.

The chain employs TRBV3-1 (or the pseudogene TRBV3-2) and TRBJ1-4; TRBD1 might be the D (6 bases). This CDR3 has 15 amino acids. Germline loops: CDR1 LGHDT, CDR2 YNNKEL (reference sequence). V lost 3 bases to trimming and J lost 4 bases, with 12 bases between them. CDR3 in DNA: TGTGCCAGCAGCCAGAACGGACAGATTAATGAAAAACTGTTTTTT. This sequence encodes CASSQNGQINEKLFF.

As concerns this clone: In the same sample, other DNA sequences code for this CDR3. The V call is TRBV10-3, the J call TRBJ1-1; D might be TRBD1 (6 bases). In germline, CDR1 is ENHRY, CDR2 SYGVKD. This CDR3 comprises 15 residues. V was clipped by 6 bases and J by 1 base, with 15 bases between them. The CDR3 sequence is CAIRDSGQSNTEAFF. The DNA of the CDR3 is TGTGCCATCAGGGACTCGGGACAATCGAACACTGAAGCTTTCTTT.

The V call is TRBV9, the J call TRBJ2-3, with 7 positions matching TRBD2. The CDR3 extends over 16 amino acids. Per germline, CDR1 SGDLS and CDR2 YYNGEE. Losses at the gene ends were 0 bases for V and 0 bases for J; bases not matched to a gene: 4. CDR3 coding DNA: TGTGCCAGCAGCGTAGGGGGACTAACTAGCACAGATACGCAGTATTTT. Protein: CASSVGGLTSTDTQYF. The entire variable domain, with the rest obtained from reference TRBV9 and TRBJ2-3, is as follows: DSGVTQTPKHLITATGQRVTLRCSPRSGDLSVYWYQQSLDQGLQFLIQYYNGEERAKGNILERFSAQQFPDLHSELNLSSLELGDSALYFCASSVGGLTSTDTQYFGPGTRLTVL.

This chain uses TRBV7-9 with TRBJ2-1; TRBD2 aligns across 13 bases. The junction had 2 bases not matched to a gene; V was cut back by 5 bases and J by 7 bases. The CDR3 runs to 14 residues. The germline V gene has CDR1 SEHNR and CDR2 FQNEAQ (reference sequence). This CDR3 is CASSTGLAGNEQFF. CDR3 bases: TGTGCCAGCAGCACGGGACTAGCGGGGAATGAGCAGTTCTTC.

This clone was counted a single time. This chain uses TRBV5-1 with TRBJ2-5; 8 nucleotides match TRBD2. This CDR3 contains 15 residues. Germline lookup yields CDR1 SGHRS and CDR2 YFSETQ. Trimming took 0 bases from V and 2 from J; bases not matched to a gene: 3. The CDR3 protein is CASSLGSGTQETQYF. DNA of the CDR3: TGCGCCAGCAGCTTGGGTAGCGGGACTCAAGAGACCCAGTACTTC.

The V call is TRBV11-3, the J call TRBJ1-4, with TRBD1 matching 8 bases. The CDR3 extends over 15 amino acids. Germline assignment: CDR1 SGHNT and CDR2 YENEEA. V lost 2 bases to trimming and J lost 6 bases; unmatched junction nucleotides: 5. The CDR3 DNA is TGTGCCAGCAGCTTAAGCCAGGGGGCGGATGAAAAACTGTTTTTT. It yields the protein CASSLSQGADEKLFF.

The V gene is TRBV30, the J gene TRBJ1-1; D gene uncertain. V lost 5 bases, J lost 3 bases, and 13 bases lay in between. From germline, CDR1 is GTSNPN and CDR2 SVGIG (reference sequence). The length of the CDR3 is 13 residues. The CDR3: CAWSTGPHTEAFF. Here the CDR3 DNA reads TGTGCCTGGTCCACGGGTCCACACACTGAAGCTTTCTTT.

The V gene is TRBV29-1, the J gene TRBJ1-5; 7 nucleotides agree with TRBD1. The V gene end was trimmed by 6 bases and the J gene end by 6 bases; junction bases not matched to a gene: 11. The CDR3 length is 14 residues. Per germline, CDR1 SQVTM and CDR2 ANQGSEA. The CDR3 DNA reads TGCAGCGTGGAGGCAGGGGGGCTAGGTCAGCCCCAGCATTTT. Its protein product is CSVEAGGLGQPQHF.

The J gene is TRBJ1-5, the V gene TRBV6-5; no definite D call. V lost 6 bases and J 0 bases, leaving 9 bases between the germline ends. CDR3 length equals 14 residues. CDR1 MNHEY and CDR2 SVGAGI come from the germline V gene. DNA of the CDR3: TGTGCCAGCAGCCCGGGTATTAGCAATCAGCCCCAGCATTTT. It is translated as CASSPGISNQPQHF.

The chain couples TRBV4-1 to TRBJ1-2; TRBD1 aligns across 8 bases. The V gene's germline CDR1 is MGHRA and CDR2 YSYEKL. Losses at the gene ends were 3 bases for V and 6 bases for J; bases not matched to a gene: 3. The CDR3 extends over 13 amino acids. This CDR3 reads CASSHTQGDGYTF. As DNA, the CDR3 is TGCGCCAGCAGCCACACACAGGGGGATGGCTACACCTTC.

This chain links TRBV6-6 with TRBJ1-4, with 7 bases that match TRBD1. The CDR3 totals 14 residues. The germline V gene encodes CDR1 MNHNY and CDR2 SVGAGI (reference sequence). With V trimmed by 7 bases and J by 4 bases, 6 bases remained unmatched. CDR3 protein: CASKRDSLNEKLFF. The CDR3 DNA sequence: TGTGCCAGCAAGAGGGACAGTCTTAATGAAAAACTGTTTTTT.

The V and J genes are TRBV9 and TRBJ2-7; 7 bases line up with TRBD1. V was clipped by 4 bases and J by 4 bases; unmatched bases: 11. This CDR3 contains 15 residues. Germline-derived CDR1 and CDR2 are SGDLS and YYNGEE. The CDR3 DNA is TGTGCCAGCAGCCCCCGGACAGGTCAAGAATACGAGCAGTACTTC. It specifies CASSPRTGQEYEQYF.

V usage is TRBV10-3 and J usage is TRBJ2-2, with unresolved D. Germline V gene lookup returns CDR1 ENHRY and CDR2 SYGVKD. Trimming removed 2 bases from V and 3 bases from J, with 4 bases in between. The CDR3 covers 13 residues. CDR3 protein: CAISERDTGELFF. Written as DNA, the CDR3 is TGTGCCATCAGTGAGCGTGACACCGGGGAGCTGTTTTTT.

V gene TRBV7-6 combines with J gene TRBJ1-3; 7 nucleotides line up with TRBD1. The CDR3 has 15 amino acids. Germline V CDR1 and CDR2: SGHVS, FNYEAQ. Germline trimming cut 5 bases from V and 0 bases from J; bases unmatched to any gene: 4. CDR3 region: CASSPTGASGNTIYF. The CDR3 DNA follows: TGTGCCAGCAGCCCCACAGGGGCCTCTGGAAACACCATATATTTT.

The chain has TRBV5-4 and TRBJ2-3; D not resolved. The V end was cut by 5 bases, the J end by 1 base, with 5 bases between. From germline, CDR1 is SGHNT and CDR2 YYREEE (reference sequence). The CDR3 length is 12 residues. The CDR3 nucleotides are TGTGCCAGCAGTTCTGGCACAGATACGCAGTATTTT. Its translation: CASSSGTDTQYF.

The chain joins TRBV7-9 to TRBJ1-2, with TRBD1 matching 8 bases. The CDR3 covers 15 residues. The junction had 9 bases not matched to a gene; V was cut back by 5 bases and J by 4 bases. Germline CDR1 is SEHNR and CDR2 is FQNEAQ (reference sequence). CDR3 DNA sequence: TGTGCCAGCAGCCCGCCGACAGGGGTGATCTATGGCTACACCTTC. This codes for CASSPPTGVIYGYTF.

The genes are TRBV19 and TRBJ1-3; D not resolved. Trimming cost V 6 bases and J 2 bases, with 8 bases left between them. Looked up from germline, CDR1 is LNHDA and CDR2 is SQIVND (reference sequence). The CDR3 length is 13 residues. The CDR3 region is CASRLSAGNTIYF. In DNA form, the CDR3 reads TGTGCCAGTAGGTTATCAGCTGGAAACACCATATATTTT.

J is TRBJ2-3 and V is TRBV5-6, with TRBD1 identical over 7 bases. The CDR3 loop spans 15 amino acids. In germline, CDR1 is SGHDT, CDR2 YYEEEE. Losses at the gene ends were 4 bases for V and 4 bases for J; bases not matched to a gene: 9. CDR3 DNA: TGTGCCAGCAGCCCAATGGTAGGGGGCGCAGATACGCAGTATTTT. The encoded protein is CASSPMVGGADTQYF.

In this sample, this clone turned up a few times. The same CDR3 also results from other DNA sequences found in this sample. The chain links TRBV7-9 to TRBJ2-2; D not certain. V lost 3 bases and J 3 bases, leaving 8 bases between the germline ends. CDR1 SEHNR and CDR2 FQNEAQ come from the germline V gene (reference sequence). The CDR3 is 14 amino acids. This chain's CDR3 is CASSLNRDTGELFF. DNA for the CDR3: TGTGCCAGCAGCTTGAACCGAGACACCGGGGAGCTGTTTTTT.

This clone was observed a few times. Here the CDR3 reads CASSFVGENTEAFF. The CDR3 bases are TGTGCCAGCAGCTTTGTAGGGGAGAACACTGAAGCTTTCTTT. This chain joins TRBV7-9 and TRBJ1-1; a possible D gene is TRBD1 (5 bases). V was trimmed by 3 bases and J by 1 base, leaving 9 bases between them. The CDR3 extends over 14 amino acids. Germline CDR1 SEHNR, CDR2 FQNEAQ (reference sequence).

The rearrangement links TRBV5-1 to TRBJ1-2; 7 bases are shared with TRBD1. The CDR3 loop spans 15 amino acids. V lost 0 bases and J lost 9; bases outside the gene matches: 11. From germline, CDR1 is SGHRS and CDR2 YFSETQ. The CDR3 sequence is CASSLEAGGGFSYTF. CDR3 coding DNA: TGCGCCAGCAGCTTGGAGGCAGGAGGGGGCTTTAGCTACACCTTC.

The CDR3 region has the DNA TGTGCCAGCAGTGGACAGAAAATGAACACTGAAGCTTTCTTT. Translating gives CASSGQKMNTEAFF. The J gene is TRBJ1-1, the V gene TRBV2, with D tentatively TRBD1 (5 bases). The CDR3 is 14 amino acids. V dropped 4 bases and J dropped 0 bases, with 9 bases sitting between them. The germline CDR1 and CDR2 sequences are SNHLY and FYNNEI.

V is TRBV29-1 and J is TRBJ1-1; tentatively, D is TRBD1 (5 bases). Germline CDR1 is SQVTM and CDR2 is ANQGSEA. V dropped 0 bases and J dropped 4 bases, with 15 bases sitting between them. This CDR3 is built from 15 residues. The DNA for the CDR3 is TGCAGCGTTGAAGATCTGGGGCGGGGAAGCACTGAAGCTTTCTTT. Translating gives CSVEDLGRGSTEAFF.

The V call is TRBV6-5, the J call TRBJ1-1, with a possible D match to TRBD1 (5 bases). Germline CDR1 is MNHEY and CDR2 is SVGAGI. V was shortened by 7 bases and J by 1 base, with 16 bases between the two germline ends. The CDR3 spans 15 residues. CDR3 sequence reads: CASKDQFGQNTEAFF. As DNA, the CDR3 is TGTGCCAGCAAAGACCAATTCGGACAGAACACTGAAGCTTTCTTT.